Detailed here is one TCR beta chain. The germline gives CDR1 MNHEY, CDR2 SVGAGI. Trimming stripped 11 bases from V and 4 bases from J, with 23 bases between. The CDR3 extends over 15 amino acids. The data derive from a study of T cell responses to AZD1222 COVID-19 vaccine. Sequencing used immunoSEQ multiplex PCR; TCRdb keeps in-frame clones, though not all of them. Among 140,000 to 150,000 clones listed, approximately 90% were seen once. The origin of this receptor is an adult who received the AZD1222 COVID-19 vaccine. This chain links TRBV6-5 with TRBJ1-2, with TRBD1 as a possible D gene (6 bases). Sequenced here: peripheral blood, sampled 28 days after the second AZD1222 dose. In DNA form, the CDR3 reads TGTGCCGCCTCAGAGAACACAGGGCTAGGCTATGGCTACACCTTC. It translates to CAASENTGLGYGYTF.